This T cell receptor (beta chain) derives from a study of T-cell reconstitution after alpha-beta-depleted transplantation in children. Using unique molecular identifiers, the investigators prepared the TCRbeta library. One entry per CDR3 protein results from TCRdb running MiXCR on the PCR reads. The repertoire holds around 200,000 distinct CDR3 sequences, with roughly 6.8% as singletons. CDR1 and CDR2 (germline): SGHVS, FQNEAQ. V shed 4 bases and J 9 bases; nucleotides not matched to a gene: 16. The CDR3 loop spans 17 amino acids. There are many counts of this clonotype. The starting material was PBMCs from the stem cell graft donor, obtained from the stem cell graft. The genes are TRBV7-8 and TRBJ2-2; TRBD1 agrees at 8 bases. The source is a human donor who donated a stem cell graft to a child with Wiskott-Aldrich syndrome. The CDR3 spells CASSSQGRTGLFRELFF. In DNA, the CDR3 is TGTGCCAGCAGCTCTCAAGGACGGACAGGGCTCTTCAGGGAGCTGTTTTTT. The variable domain in full, completed from reference TRBV7-8 and TRBJ2-2, reads GAGVSQSPRYKVAKRGQDVALRCDPISGHVSLFWYQQALGQGPEFLTYFQNEAQLDKSGLPSDRFFAERPEGSVSTLKIQRTQQEDSAVYLCASSSQGRTGLFRELFFGEGSRLTVL.